The 27 T cell receptor beta chains given below trace back to one sample, sequenced in a study of control samples from healthy donors and cancer patients. Sequencing used immunoSEQ multiplex PCR; TCRdb keeps in-frame clones, though not all of them. The sample includes more than 75,000 clones, roughly 89% of them seen just once. The source material was PBMCs. These receptors were taken from a woman aged 55-69 years with head and neck cancer.

The chain recombines TRBV7-6 with TRBJ2-1, with D possibly matching TRBD1 (5 bases). The germline V and J ends were trimmed by 6 bases and 4 bases, with 19 bases remaining between them. CDR3 size: 16 residues. Germline CDR1 reads SGHVS; CDR2 reads FNYEAQ. CDR3 residues: CASSPEVGHQYNEQFF. Written as DNA, the CDR3 is TGTGCCAGCAGTCCAGAGGTAGGACATCAGTACAATGAGCAGTTCTTC.

V usage is TRBV7-2 and J usage is TRBJ2-3; no definite D call. This CDR3 is 15 amino acids long. Per the germline V gene, CDR1 is SGHTA and CDR2 is FQGNSA. V was clipped by 1 base and J by 2 bases, with 10 bases between them. The CDR3 DNA reads TGTGCCAGCAGCTTAGGTGTCAGAAACACAGATACGCAGTATTTT. This codes for CASSLGVRNTDTQYF.

The chain links TRBV11-2 to TRBJ2-7, with a weak D call TRBD1 (5 bases). With 2 bases removed from V and 0 bases from J, the gap between germline ends came to 8 bases. CDR3 size: 14 residues. The germline V gene has CDR1 SGHAT and CDR2 FQNNGV. The chain's CDR3 is CASSLPGRSYEQYF. The CDR3 coding sequence is TGTGCCAGCAGCTTACCAGGGCGCTCCTACGAGCAGTACTTC.

The V call is TRBV28, the J call TRBJ2-1, with 7 bases that match TRBD2. The junction had 5 bases not matched to a gene; V was cut back by 2 bases and J by 4 bases. CDR3 length equals 15 residues. CDR1 and CDR2 from the germline V gene are MDHEN and SYDVKM. Here the CDR3 DNA reads TGTGCCAGCAGTTTAGCGGGAGTAGGGTACAATGAGCAGTTCTTC. Translated: CASSLAGVGYNEQFF.

This rearrangement joins TRBV30 to TRBJ2-3; D not certain. V was shortened by 8 bases and J by 2 bases, with 14 bases between the two germline ends. The length of the CDR3 is 13 residues. Germline CDR1 and CDR2: GTSNPN and SVGIG (reference sequence). The CDR3 DNA is TGTGCCGGCTCTAGTCGACTCACAGATACGCAGTATTTT. This sequence encodes CAGSSRLTDTQYF.

The chain recombines TRBV19 with TRBJ2-7; 9 bases fit TRBD1. Per germline, CDR1 LNHDA and CDR2 SQIVND (reference sequence). After removal of 7 bases from V and 3 bases from J, the junction contained 10 bases not matched to a gene. This CDR3 is 15 amino acids long. As DNA, the CDR3 is TGTGCCAGTACACCGGGACAGGGTTCTTTCTACGAGCAGTACTTC. As protein: CASTPGQGSFYEQYF.

This chain joins TRBV5-1 and TRBJ2-3, with 9 bases aligning to TRBD1. V lost 4 bases to trimming and J lost 0 bases; unmatched junction nucleotides: 6. CDR1 and CDR2 from the germline V gene are SGHRS and YFSETQ. The CDR3 has 16 amino acids. The CDR3 here is CASSGTGYLSTDTQYF. The CDR3 region has the DNA TGCGCCAGCAGCGGGACAGGGTACCTTAGCACAGATACGCAGTATTTT.

This clone has just one count. V usage is TRBV7-2 and J usage is TRBJ1-5, with D unclear. Germline V CDR1 and CDR2: SGHTA, FQGNSA. V was pared by 1 base and J by 4 bases, with 11 bases between. The CDR3 totals 15 residues. CDR3 in DNA: TGTGCCAGCAGCTTAGGGGTCTGGGGAAATCAGCCCCAGCATTTT. Protein: CASSLGVWGNQPQHF. The full variable domain, completed using reference TRBV7-2 and TRBJ1-5, is GAGVSQSPSNKVTEKGKDVELRCDPISGHTALYWYRQSLGQGLEFLIYFQGNSAPDKSGLPSDRFSAERTGGSVSTLTIQRTQQEDSAVYLCASSLGVWGNQPQHFGDGTRLSIL.

The V call is TRBV7-2, the J call TRBJ2-1; a weak D match, TRBD2 (5 bases). V was cut by 5 bases and J by 3 bases, with 17 bases left in between. The CDR3 is 16 amino acids. The germline gives CDR1 SGHTA, CDR2 FQGNSA. CDR3 sequence reads: CASSQRVSRDYNEQFF. The CDR3 region has the DNA TGTGCCAGCAGCCAGAGGGTCTCTAGAGACTACAATGAGCAGTTCTTC.

This clone came up once. This rearrangement joins TRBV14 to TRBJ1-3; D is unresolved. CDR3 length equals 13 residues. Trimming removed 3 bases at V and 5 bases at J, with 8 bases between. Germline values: CDR1 SGHDN, CDR2 FVKESK. The CDR3 sequence: CASSQGLRNTIYF. For the CDR3, the DNA is TGTGCCAGCAGCCAGGGCTTGCGAAACACCATATATTTT.

The chain recombines TRBV6-6 with TRBJ2-5; 10 bases are a match to TRBD2. The CDR3 is 16 amino acids. Germline V CDR1 and CDR2: MNHNY, SVGAGI (reference sequence). V lost 5 bases and J lost 4; bases outside the gene matches: 10. CDR3 DNA sequence: TGTGCCAGCAGTCGGTCGGCTAGCGGGAGTTCAGAGACCCAGTACTTC. Protein: CASSRSASGSSETQYF.

The gene calls are TRBV3-1 (or the pseudogene TRBV3-2) and TRBJ2-5; 7 nucleotides line up with TRBD1. After removal of 1 base from V and 4 bases from J, the junction contained 3 bases not matched to a gene. The CDR3 has 14 residues. Germline V lookup: CDR1 LGHDT, CDR2 YNNKEL (reference sequence). CDR3 loop: CASSQGQGGETQYF. In DNA form, the CDR3 reads TGTGCCAGCAGCCAAGGACAGGGCGGAGAGACCCAGTACTTC.

This clone came up a few times. The V call is TRBV19, the J call TRBJ1-1; possibly TRBD1 for D (5 bases). The CDR3 covers 14 residues. CDR1 and CDR2 from the germline V gene are LNHDA and SQIVND (reference sequence). With 3 bases removed from V and 10 bases from J, the gap between germline ends came to 18 bases. CDR3 in amino acids: CASSIRRGAEGAFF. The CDR3 DNA sequence: TGTGCCAGTAGTATCCGAAGGGGAGCAGAGGGAGCTTTCTTT.

CDR3 amino acids: CSAVRGQKQETQYF. In DNA form, the CDR3 reads TGCAGCGCCGTAAGGGGGCAGAAACAAGAGACCCAGTACTTC. V gene TRBV29-1 combines with J gene TRBJ2-5; TRBD1 aligns across 7 bases. There are 14 residues in the CDR3. Losses at the gene ends were 7 bases for V and 2 bases for J; bases not matched to a gene: 10. Germline lookup yields CDR1 SQVTM and CDR2 ANQGSEA.

CDR3 residues: CASSRTGGREQYF. The CDR3 DNA follows: TGTGCCAGCAGCCGGACAGGGGGTCGCGAGCAGTACTTC. The chain recombines TRBV6-5 with TRBJ2-7; the match to TRBD1 covers 10 bases. This CDR3 is 13 amino acids long. Germline values: CDR1 MNHEY, CDR2 SVGAGI. Trimming took 6 bases from V and 6 from J; bases not matched to a gene: 5.

The rearrangement uses TRBV27 and TRBJ1-1; TRBD1 aligns across 8 bases. The V gene end was trimmed by 6 bases and the J gene end by 1 base; junction bases not matched to a gene: 10. This CDR3 has 16 amino acids. The germline V gene encodes CDR1 MNHEY and CDR2 SMNVEV (reference sequence). CDR3 residues: CASREFRGRGNTEAFF. The CDR3 DNA reads TGTGCCAGCAGAGAATTCAGGGGGCGCGGGAACACTGAAGCTTTCTTT.

The rearrangement joins TRBV2 to TRBJ2-1; D unclear. The CDR3 is 17 amino acids. Germline values: CDR1 SNHLY, CDR2 FYNNEI. V was pared by 7 bases and J by 4 bases, with 23 bases between. CDR3 residues: CASTTTTTKGAYNEQFF. DNA of the CDR3: TGTGCCAGCACCACCACGACGACAAAGGGTGCTTACAATGAGCAGTTCTTC.

CDR3 protein: CASSAPGQGNSPLHF. DNA of the CDR3: TGTGCCAGTAGTGCGCCGGGACAAGGGAATTCACCCCTCCACTTT. The chain carries TRBV19 and TRBJ1-6, with a possible D match to TRBD1 (6 bases). The germline gives CDR1 LNHDA, CDR2 SQIVND (reference sequence). This CDR3 has 15 residues. Trimming took 5 bases from V and 7 from J, leaving 15 bases between them.

The chain uses TRBV21-1 and TRBJ1-5; the table's D gene call, TRBD1, was not cross checked with the DNA. TRBV21-1 is deemed a pseudogene. The length of the CDR3 is 16 residues. The CDR3 region is CASSKAQASSNQPQHF. DNA for the CDR3: TGTGCCAGCAGCAAAGCCCAGGCCAGTAGCAATCAGCCCCAGCATTTT.

The chain combines TRBV6-5 with TRBJ2-7, with 10 nucleotides matching TRBD2. Germline assignment: CDR1 MNHEY and CDR2 SVGAGI. The CDR3 runs to 14 residues. After removal of 6 bases from V and 2 bases from J, the junction contained 4 bases not matched to a gene. The CDR3 here is CASRTSGRAYEQYF. CDR3 nucleotides: TGTGCCAGCAGAACAAGCGGGAGGGCCTACGAGCAGTACTTC.

This clone was picked up a small number of times. The chain uses TRBV5-1 and TRBJ1-2, with 9 nucleotides matching TRBD1. CDR3 length equals 14 residues. Germline V gene lookup returns CDR1 SGHRS and CDR2 YFSETQ. The V and J ends lost 3 bases and 6 bases, in that order; junction bases with no gene match: 6. CDR3 residues: CASSSGTGPNGYTF. DNA for the CDR3: TGCGCCAGCAGCTCAGGGACAGGGCCTAATGGCTACACCTTC.

The J gene is TRBJ2-2, the V gene TRBV7-9; TRBD2 agrees at 8 bases. The CDR3 has 15 amino acids. V was clipped by 3 bases and J by 5 bases; unmatched bases: 5. Germline V gene sequence: CDR1 SEHNR, CDR2 FQNEAQ (reference sequence). DNA for the CDR3: TGTGCCAGCAGCTTGTTAGCGGGAAGTACCGGGGAGCTGTTTTTT. Protein sequence: CASSLLAGSTGELFF.

Worth noting for this clone: One junction end disagrees with the germline gene, perhaps due to a read error. Here the CDR3 reads CASSEISGAPIHF. The CDR3 DNA sequence: TGTGCCAGCAGTGAGATCTCAGGGGCCCCCATACACTTC. The J gene is TRBJ2-7, the V gene TRBV27; possibly TRBD1 for D (6 bases). Germline V gene data show CDR1 as MNHEY and CDR2 as SMNVEV (reference sequence). The CDR3 is 13 residues long.

This rearrangement joins TRBV25-1 to TRBJ2-7; the match to TRBD1 covers 7 bases. The length of the CDR3 is 15 residues. Germline CDR1 and CDR2: MGHDK and SYGVNS. Unmatched junction bases numbered 7, after V lost 4 bases and J lost 1 base. CDR3: CASSGANRGSYEQYF. Written as DNA, the CDR3 is TGTGCCAGCAGTGGGGCCAACAGGGGATCCTACGAGCAGTACTTC.

This clone was counted only a few times. The chain links TRBV18 to TRBJ2-7; TRBD2 matches at 7 bases. Germline lookup yields CDR1 KGHSH and CDR2 LQKENI. V shed 6 bases and J 0 bases; nucleotides not matched to a gene: 8. This CDR3 has 15 amino acids. The CDR3 protein is CASSPGLAVSYEQYF. The CDR3 DNA is TGTGCCAGCTCTCCCGGCCTAGCGGTCTCCTACGAGCAGTACTTC.

This sequence joins TRBV2 and TRBJ2-5; the D gene is possibly TRBD2 (6 bases). The CDR3 loop spans 13 amino acids. From germline, CDR1 is SNHLY and CDR2 FYNNEI. V gave up 8 bases and J gave up 7 bases, with 17 bases separating them. CDR3 loop: CASAWVPGGTQYF. CDR3 DNA sequence: TGTGCCAGCGCCTGGGTCCCCGGGGGGACCCAGTACTTC.

The chain joins TRBV10-3 to TRBJ2-3; 9 bases are shared with TRBD1. CDR1 is ENHRY, CDR2 SYGVKD, per germline. This CDR3 spans 15 amino acids. The V segment lost 4 bases and the J segment 2 bases; nucleotides outside the gene matches: 4. The DNA of the CDR3 is TGTGCCATCAGTGGGGGACAGGGCTTCACAGATACGCAGTATTTT. It specifies CAISGGQGFTDTQYF.